Following are 21 T cell receptor beta chains from one sample sequenced in a study of T cell clusters in autoimmune cytopenias. TRB amplification used 250 ng of peripheral blood genomic DNA. TRB was amplified by touch-down multiplex PCR, primer pools A and B combined. No DNA is given; TCRdb re-called the multiplex PCR reads and lists each CDR3 protein once. This sample's table has about 4,900 distinct CDR3 sequences. The sample comprised peripheral blood. These receptor sequences come from a human donor with an autoimmune cytopenia or autoimmune hepatitis (not recorded which).

Frequency places this clonotype as medium-sized. The chain is built from TRBV6-2 or TRBV6-3 and TRBJ1-1. Germline-derived CDR1 and CDR2 are MNHEY and SVGEGT. The CDR3 runs 13 residues. The CDR3 here is CASSYHLNTEAFF.

In terms of frequency, this clonotype is medium-sized. The V call is TRBV6-6, the J call TRBJ2-2; TCRdb's assignment of TRBD1 cannot be checked, as there is no DNA. The germline V gene encodes CDR1 MNHNY and CDR2 SVGAGI (reference sequence). The CDR3 has 16 amino acids. Here the CDR3 reads CASSLDRGLRTGELFF.

This clonotype shows up as medium-sized by frequency. CDR3 residues: CASSTLGENYGYTF. The genes are TRBV19 and TRBJ1-2. The CDR3 covers 14 residues. Germline-derived CDR1 and CDR2 are LNHDA and SQIVND (reference sequence).

This clonotype ranks as medium-sized in terms of frequency. This chain links TRBV18 with TRBJ2-7; the D call from TCRdb, TRBD1, cannot be confirmed without DNA. Per the germline V gene, CDR1 is KGHSH and CDR2 is LQKENI. This CDR3 region has 13 residues. The CDR3 reads CASSNRGLDEQYF.

The genes are TRBV20-1 and TRBJ1-5; the D call of TRBD1 rests on TCRdb alone, since no DNA is present to check it. The CDR3 is 14 residues long. Looked up from germline, CDR1 is DFQATT and CDR2 is SNEGSKA (reference sequence). The CDR3 loop is CSARTGAGNQPQHF.

Judged by frequency, this clonotype is medium-sized. This chain uses TRBV7-9 with TRBJ1-2. CDR3 length: 15 residues. Germline V gene data show CDR1 as SEHNR and CDR2 as FQNEAQ (reference sequence). The CDR3 protein is CASSLGSRRNYGYTF. The variable domain in full, completed from reference TRBV7-9 and TRBJ1-2, reads DTGVSQNPRHKITKRGQNVTFRCDPISEHNRLYWYRQTLGQGPEFLTYFQNEAQLEKSRLLSDRFSAERPKGSFSTLEIQRTEQGDSAMYLCASSLGSRRNYGYTFGSGTRLTVV.

By frequency, this clonotype is medium-sized. The rearrangement joins TRBV5-6 to TRBJ2-5; the D gene TCRdb calls, TRBD1, cannot be checked with no DNA. Germline V gene sequence: CDR1 SGHDT, CDR2 YYEEEE. There are 16 residues in the CDR3. The CDR3 sequence is CASSYTSRALQETQYF.

Measured by frequency, this clonotype is medium-sized. The V gene is TRBV5-6, the J gene TRBJ1-3; TCRdb calls TRBD1, which cannot be checked without DNA. CDR1 is SGHDT, CDR2 YYEEEE, per germline. This CDR3 spans 14 amino acids. CDR3: CASSLAGDGNTIYF.

Frequency places this clonotype as medium-sized (0.01 to 0.1%). V usage is TRBV6-5 and J usage is TRBJ1-2; TCRdb calls TRBD1, which cannot be checked without DNA. Per the germline V gene, CDR1 is MNHEY and CDR2 is SVGAGI. This CDR3 comprises 14 residues. CDR3 sequence: CASRRQGGHYGYTF.

According to its frequency, this clonotype is medium-sized (0.01 to 0.1%). The V and J genes are TRBV19 and TRBJ1-1; TCRdb outputs TRBD1, but without DNA this stays unchecked. CDR1 LNHDA and CDR2 SQIVND come from the germline V gene (reference sequence). The CDR3 length is 13 residues. This chain's CDR3 is CASSSYSGDKAFF.

This clonotype is called medium-sized (0.01 to 0.1%) based on its frequency. The V gene is TRBV7-9, the J gene TRBJ1-6; the TRBD1 assignment by TCRdb is unverifiable without DNA. The germline CDR1 and CDR2 sequences are SEHNR and FQNEAQ (reference sequence). The CDR3 covers 15 residues. The CDR3 reads CASSLRGGKNSPLHF.

V gene TRBV25-1 combines with J gene TRBJ1-1; TCRdb selects TRBD1, and the lack of DNA leaves this call unchecked. Per germline, CDR1 MGHDK and CDR2 SYGVNS. This CDR3 contains 13 residues. The CDR3 loop reads CATVPRGRTEAFF.

This rearrangement joins TRBV10-1 to TRBJ2-1. The CDR3 consists of 12 residues. Germline V gives CDR1 WNHNN, CDR2 SYGVQD (reference sequence). CDR3 region: CASSFDANEQFF.

Considering frequency, this clonotype is medium-sized. V usage is TRBV7-2 and J usage is TRBJ2-5; there is no DNA to check the TCRdb D call of TRBD2. CDR3 length: 15 amino acids. CDR1 SGHTA and CDR2 FQGNSA come from the germline V gene. The CDR3 loop is CASSLAFASGETQYF. The whole variable domain, remainder taken from reference TRBV7-2 and TRBJ2-5, is GAGVSQSPSNKVTEKGKDVELRCDPISGHTALYWYRQSLGQGLEFLIYFQGNSAPDKSGLPSDRFSAERTGGSVSTLTIQRTQQEDSAVYLCASSLAFASGETQYFGPGTRLLVL.

This clonotype registers medium-sized by frequency. V and J are TRBV6-5 and TRBJ1-2; TCRdb selects TRBD1, and the lack of DNA leaves this call unchecked. Germline assignment: CDR1 MNHEY and CDR2 SVGAGI. The CDR3 covers 14 residues. CDR3 residues: CASSYSEGQGLYTF.

This clonotype is classed as medium-sized by frequency. The rearrangement links TRBV5-1 to TRBJ1-2; TCRdb's D call of TRBD1 is untestable without DNA. Germline lookup yields CDR1 SGHRS and CDR2 YFSETQ. The CDR3 is 15 residues long. CDR3 amino acids: CASSPPTGTNYGYTF.

This chain connects TRBV12-3 or TRBV12-4 to TRBJ2-1; the TRBD1 assignment by TCRdb is unverifiable without DNA. CDR3 length: 14 residues. The chain's CDR3 is CASSLRGGHNEQFF.

The V and J genes are TRBV19 and TRBJ1-1. CDR3 size: 15 residues. The germline V gene has CDR1 LNHDA and CDR2 SQIVND (reference sequence). The CDR3 is CASSIDGVKNTEAFF.

According to its frequency, this clonotype is medium-sized (0.01 to 0.1%). The CDR3 protein is CASSLLPTEEQYF. The V gene is TRBV5-6, the J gene TRBJ2-7. From germline, CDR1 is SGHDT and CDR2 YYEEEE. The CDR3 runs to 13 residues.

The chain joins TRBV27 to TRBJ1-6; TCRdb designates TRBD1, a call that cannot be tested without DNA. The CDR3 extends over 16 amino acids. Germline CDR1 reads MNHEY; CDR2 reads SMNVEV (reference sequence). CDR3: CASSLATGKYNSPLHF.

This clonotype ranks as medium-sized in terms of frequency. The rearrangement uses TRBV5-4 and TRBJ1-2; TCRdb reports TRBD1, a call that lacks DNA to check it against. Germline V CDR1 and CDR2: SGHNT, YYREEE (reference sequence). This CDR3 comprises 15 residues. The CDR3 region is CASSVRQGSGDGYTF.